What follows are 32 T cell receptor beta chains derived from one specimen sequenced in a study of blood T cell repertoires in COVID-19. The method was immunoSEQ multiplex PCR; TCRdb's version includes in-frame clones alone and lacks a portion of them. The sample shows fewer than 200,000 clones, around 92% of them seen only once. The sequenced sample was peripheral blood. These receptor sequences come from a man aged 25-45 years with COVID-19, enrolled during active disease.

V is TRBV6-2 or TRBV6-3 and J is TRBJ1-2, with a weak D call TRBD1 (6 bases). This CDR3 is built from 12 residues. Germline V gene data show CDR1 as MNHEY and CDR2 as SVGEGT. Trimming stripped 5 bases from V and 8 bases from J, with 12 bases between. The CDR3 region has the DNA TGTGCCAGCAGTCGGGACATTGAAGGCTACACCTTC. Translated, it gives CASSRDIEGYTF.

A word on this clone: This same CDR3 is encoded by further DNA sequences in the sample. This rearrangement joins TRBV5-6 to TRBJ2-7; no clear D gene. Trimming left V 4 bases short and J 4 bases short, with 9 bases between. Germline lookup yields CDR1 SGHDT and CDR2 YYEEEE. The CDR3 runs to 12 residues. The CDR3 DNA follows: TGTGCCAGCAGCCTGAGTTCTTACGAGCAGTACTTC. Protein product: CASSLSSYEQYF.

V and J are TRBV3-1 (or the pseudogene TRBV3-2) and TRBJ2-2, with TRBD2 identical over 13 bases. The V gene end was trimmed by 5 bases and the J gene end by 7 bases; junction bases not matched to a gene: 10. CDR1 LGHDT and CDR2 YNNKEL come from the germline V gene (reference sequence). CDR3 length: 17 residues. CDR3 bases: TGTGCCAGCAGCAGGACTAGCGGGAGCGGTATGGGCGGGGAGCTGTTTTTT. This sequence encodes CASSRTSGSGMGGELFF.

The chain combines TRBV29-1 with TRBJ1-2; no reliable D call. In germline, CDR1 is SQVTM, CDR2 ANQGSEA. The CDR3 length is 13 residues. Trimming took off 3 bases at V and 2 bases at J, with 10 bases between the two ends. This CDR3 is CSVDYPGNYGYTF. CDR3 DNA sequence: TGCAGCGTTGACTATCCAGGAAACTATGGCTACACCTTC.

The chain carries TRBV5-1 and TRBJ1-3; 12 bases line up with TRBD1. The J segment lost 7 bases and the V segment lost 3 bases, leaving 17 bases of the junction unmatched. Germline CDR1 SGHRS, CDR2 YFSETQ. The length of the CDR3 is 19 residues. The CDR3 is CASSWTGTGGEGVMNTIYF. The CDR3 bases are TGCGCCAGCAGCTGGACCGGGACAGGGGGCGAAGGAGTGATGAACACCATATATTTT.

J is TRBJ1-2 and V is TRBV18; D gene ambiguous. The CDR3 length is 14 residues. Germline V lookup: CDR1 KGHSH, CDR2 LQKENI. V lost 2 bases and J 0 bases, leaving 7 bases between the germline ends. The CDR3 bases are TGTGCCAGCTCACCAGCGAACGCTAACTATGGCTACACCTTC. Its translation: CASSPANANYGYTF.

The chain combines TRBV18 with TRBJ2-3; 8 nucleotides line up with TRBD1. This CDR3 is 14 amino acids long. Germline trimming cut 4 bases from V and 3 bases from J; bases unmatched to any gene: 3. The germline V gene has CDR1 KGHSH and CDR2 LQKENI. The CDR3 bases are TGTGCCAGCTCACTTAGGACAGGGACAGATACGCAGTATTTT. Protein: CASSLRTGTDTQYF.

The chain is built from TRBV5-1 and TRBJ2-1; weak D call: TRBD2 (5 bases). Germline loops: CDR1 SGHRS, CDR2 YFSETQ. Deletions cut 3 bases from V and 8 bases from J, with 12 bases between. This CDR3 spans 13 amino acids. CDR3 loop: CASSWRVEDEQFF. The CDR3 DNA follows: TGCGCCAGCAGCTGGCGGGTGGAGGATGAGCAGTTCTTC.

The chain uses TRBV6-6 and TRBJ2-7; 9 bases are a match to TRBD1. The germline V gene has CDR1 MNHNY and CDR2 SVGAGI (reference sequence). Trimming took 5 bases from V and 3 from J; bases not matched to a gene: 11. The CDR3 is made up of 16 amino acids. The CDR3 here is CASSLPTDRGGYEQYF. CDR3 in DNA: TGTGCCAGCAGTCTACCCACGGACAGGGGAGGCTACGAGCAGTACTTC.

The chain recombines TRBV6-5 with TRBJ2-7, with 7 bases aligning to TRBD1. V trimming: 6 bases; J trimming: 2 bases; junction bases outside the gene matches: 10. This CDR3 region has 15 residues. Germline V gene lookup returns CDR1 MNHEY and CDR2 SVGAGI. CDR3: CASSTSGQLTYEQYF. CDR3 DNA sequence: TGTGCCAGCAGCACCTCGGGACAGCTCACCTACGAGCAGTACTTC.

V and J are TRBV27 and TRBJ2-7; 11 bases line up with TRBD1. From germline, CDR1 is MNHEY and CDR2 SMNVEV (reference sequence). The length of the CDR3 is 15 residues. V shed 5 bases and J 1 base; nucleotides not matched to a gene: 4. CDR3 protein: CASSGDRGGSYEQYF. The CDR3 nucleotides read TGTGCCAGCAGTGGGGACAGGGGGGGTTCCTACGAGCAGTACTTC.

The rearrangement links TRBV6-2 or TRBV6-3 to TRBJ1-2; D is undetermined. Trimming left V 6 bases short and J 6 bases short, with 23 bases between. Germline loops: CDR1 MNHEY, CDR2 SVGEGT. The CDR3 extends over 16 amino acids. CDR3 DNA sequence: TGTGCCAGCAGCGAAATAAGAGGCTTGGTCCCTCATGGCTACACCTTC. Translating it yields CASSEIRGLVPHGYTF.

The chain carries TRBV11-3 and TRBJ2-3; D is uncertain. Germline V gives CDR1 SGHNT, CDR2 YENEEA. The CDR3 is 12 residues long. Trimming shortened V by 2 bases and J by 6 bases, and 6 bases separated the two germline ends. For the CDR3, the DNA is TGTGCCAGCAGCTTATCGGAGGATACGCAGTATTTT. Protein: CASSLSEDTQYF.

The sample holds one count of this clone. V usage is TRBV5-4 and J usage is TRBJ1-1, with D possibly matching TRBD1 (6 bases). V lost 0 bases to trimming and J lost 4 bases, with 10 bases between them. The germline gives CDR1 SGHNT, CDR2 YYREEE (reference sequence). The CDR3 extends over 14 amino acids. In DNA form, the CDR3 reads TGTGCCAGCAGCTTGGGGTGGGGGCCCACTGAAGCTTTCTTT. This sequence encodes CASSLGWGPTEAFF.

V gene TRBV10-3 combines with J gene TRBJ2-3; D is perhaps TRBD1 (6 bases). Germline CDR1 and CDR2: ENHRY and SYGVKD. There are 15 residues in the CDR3. Trimming pared 5 bases from V and 0 bases from J, leaving 12 bases between. In nucleotides, the CDR3 is TGTGCCATCAGTACCCGGACAGCCAGCACAGATACGCAGTATTTT. Its protein product is CAISTRTASTDTQYF.

The V and J genes are TRBV3-1 (or the pseudogene TRBV3-2) and TRBJ1-2, with 7 bases matching TRBD1. This CDR3 spans 15 amino acids. V trimming: 4 bases; J trimming: 4 bases; junction bases outside the gene matches: 9. CDR1 and CDR2 from the germline V gene are LGHDT and YNNKEL (reference sequence). The DNA of the CDR3 is TGTGCCAGCAGCCCGAGACAGGGAAGCGGCTATGGCTACACCTTC. The encoded protein is CASSPRQGSGYGYTF.

On this clone itself: Different DNA sequences within this sample yield the same CDR3. The chain carries TRBV2 and TRBJ1-1, with unresolved D. Trimming pared 1 base from V and 0 bases from J, leaving 6 bases between. CDR1 and CDR2 (germline): SNHLY, FYNNEI. This CDR3 comprises 14 residues. The CDR3 DNA follows: TGTGCCAGCAGTGAAGACAGCTTGAACACTGAAGCTTTCTTT. Translating it yields CASSEDSLNTEAFF.

The rearrangement uses TRBV5-1 and TRBJ2-1; TRBD2 agrees at 16 bases. This CDR3 region has 18 residues. V shed 4 bases and J 4 bases; nucleotides not matched to a gene: 8. Germline V gene data show CDR1 as SGHRS and CDR2 as YFSETQ. CDR3 bases: TGCGCCAGCAGCCAAGGGACTAGCGGGAGGGCCTCTTACAATGAGCAGTTCTTC. Protein product: CASSQGTSGRASYNEQFF. Full variable domain (missing parts from reference TRBV5-1 and TRBJ2-1): KAGVTQTPRYLIKTRGQQVTLSCSPISGHRSVSWYQQTPGQGLQFLFEYFSETQRNKGNFPGRFSGRQFSNSRSEMNVSTLELGDSALYLCASSQGTSGRASYNEQFFGPGTRLTVL.

The chain combines TRBV6-2 or TRBV6-3 with TRBJ1-1; unclear D gene. The V end lost 2 bases, the J end lost 3 bases, and 16 bases lay between the germline ends. The germline V gene has CDR1 MNHEY and CDR2 SVGEGT. This CDR3 has 16 amino acids. CDR3 region: CASSYTQGQAYTEAFF. CDR3 in DNA: TGTGCCAGCAGTTACACTCAAGGCCAGGCGTACACTGAAGCTTTCTTT.

The chain joins TRBV18 to TRBJ1-1, with D possibly being TRBD1 (6 bases). The CDR3 contains 15 residues. Looked up from germline, CDR1 is KGHSH and CDR2 is LQKENI. Trimming removed 6 bases from V and 1 base from J, with 15 bases in between. CDR3 sequence (DNA): TGTGCCAGCTCGTTCCGCGCGGACAGGAACACTGAAGCTTTCTTT. Amino acids: CASSFRADRNTEAFF.

This rearrangement joins TRBV7-2 to TRBJ2-5; possible D gene TRBD2, 5 bases. The CDR3 length is 13 residues. V lost 5 bases, J lost 4 bases, and 11 bases lay in between. Germline assignment: CDR1 SGHTA and CDR2 FQGNSA. The CDR3 reads CASSPLVTETQYF. The CDR3 DNA reads as TGTGCCAGCAGCCCACTAGTAACAGAGACCCAGTACTTC.

The J gene is TRBJ1-5, the V gene TRBV19; D unclear. Between the trimmed V and J ends, which lost 3 bases and 0 bases, there was a span of 9 bases. The length of the CDR3 is 15 residues. CDR1 LNHDA and CDR2 SQIVND come from the germline V gene (reference sequence). Here the CDR3 DNA reads TGTGCCAGTAGTATTTCGGGGTATAGCAATCAGCCCCAGCATTTT. Translation: CASSISGYSNQPQHF.

This chain links TRBV11-1 with TRBJ2-3; D is perhaps TRBD1 (6 bases). Trimming took 3 bases from V and 2 from J, leaving 9 bases between them. The germline CDR1 and CDR2 sequences are SGHAT and FQDESV (reference sequence). This CDR3 region has 14 residues. CDR3 in DNA: TGTGCCAGCAGCTTTACAGGGAACACAGATACGCAGTATTTT. Protein sequence: CASSFTGNTDTQYF.

CDR3 sequence: CASSLVAGAGETQYF. The CDR3 DNA is TGTGCCAGCAGCTTAGTAGCGGGAGCTGGGGAGACCCAGTACTTC. The chain is built from TRBV7-2 and TRBJ2-5, with 9 bases fitting TRBD2. Germline assignment: CDR1 SGHTA and CDR2 FQGNSA. With V trimmed by 1 base and J by 5 bases, 5 bases remained unmatched. The CDR3 contains 15 residues.

The chain combines TRBV2 with TRBJ1-5, with 7 bases fitting TRBD1. CDR3 length: 15 amino acids. J gave up 2 bases and V 4 bases, and 5 bases lay outside the gene matches. From germline, CDR1 is SNHLY and CDR2 FYNNEI. The CDR3 nucleotides read TGTGCCAGCAGTGGAGGGGGCTGGGGCAATCAGCCCCAGCATTTT. Translating gives CASSGGGWGNQPQHF.

The V gene is TRBV3-1 (or the pseudogene TRBV3-2), the J gene TRBJ2-3, with 7 bases matching TRBD1. Losses at the gene ends were 5 bases for V and 11 bases for J; bases not matched to a gene: 22. Germline V gives CDR1 LGHDT, CDR2 YNNKEL (reference sequence). This CDR3 region has 17 residues. In nucleotides, the CDR3 is TGTGCCAGCAGCAAACCCGGGACAGCGAAAGGGCCTGATCGGCAGTATTTT. Its translation: CASSKPGTAKGPDRQYF.

This sequence joins TRBV12-5 and TRBJ1-2; 9 bases are shared with TRBD1. V lost 0 bases to trimming and J lost 8 bases; unmatched junction nucleotides: 4. Germline loops: CDR1 LGHNT, CDR2 FRNRAP. This CDR3 comprises 14 residues. The CDR3 DNA sequence: TGTGCTAGTGGTTTGGTAAGGGACAGGGACGGCTACACCTTC. Encoded protein: CASGLVRDRDGYTF.

The rearrangement uses TRBV12-3 or TRBV12-4 and TRBJ1-1; D ambiguous. This CDR3 region has 13 residues. V was trimmed by 3 bases and J by 2 bases, leaving 7 bases between them. The CDR3 spells CASSFPPNTEAFF. The CDR3 bases are TGTGCCAGCAGTTTTCCCCCAAACACTGAAGCTTTCTTT.

The chain has TRBV28 and TRBJ2-7; D possibly corresponds to TRBD1 (6 bases). This CDR3 region has 15 residues. Germline V gene lookup returns CDR1 MDHEN and CDR2 SYDVKM. V dropped 2 bases and J dropped 8 bases, with 19 bases sitting between them. The CDR3 spells CASSLTGTTTMKQYF. CDR3 sequence (DNA): TGTGCCAGCAGTTTAACAGGGACAACGACTATGAAGCAGTACTTC. Looking up the rest from reference TRBV28 and TRBJ2-7 gives the full variable domain: DVKVTQSSRYLVKRTGEKVFLECVQDMDHENMFWYRQDPGLGLRLIYFSYDVKMKEKGDIPEGYSVSREKKERFSLILESASTNQTSMYLCASSLTGTTTMKQYFGPGTRLTVT.

The chain has TRBV28 and TRBJ2-1, with D unclear. CDR1 MDHEN and CDR2 SYDVKM come from the germline V gene. The CDR3 totals 15 residues. Between the trimmed V and J ends, which lost 2 bases and 0 bases, there was a span of 8 bases. The CDR3 region has the DNA TGTGCCAGCAGTTTACGCGGAAGCTCCTACAATGAGCAGTTCTTC. Amino acids: CASSLRGSSYNEQFF.

The V and J genes are TRBV5-6 and TRBJ1-2, with TRBD1 matching 8 bases. In germline, CDR1 is SGHDT, CDR2 YYEEEE. The CDR3 is 13 amino acids. V dropped 4 bases and J dropped 4; count of bases not matched to a gene: 3. In DNA, the CDR3 is TGTGCCAGCAGCCCGGACAGGGCCTATGGCTACACCTTC. Translated, it gives CASSPDRAYGYTF.

This clone was seen a single time. The chain has TRBV30 and TRBJ1-6; TRBD1 matches 8 bases. With 1 base clipped from V and 7 bases from J, the junction kept 3 bases outside the gene matches. The CDR3 runs to 14 residues. Germline V gives CDR1 GTSNPN, CDR2 SVGIG (reference sequence). CDR3: CAWSAWTGNSPLHF. CDR3 coding DNA: TGTGCCTGGAGTGCCTGGACAGGGAATTCACCCCTCCACTTT.